This record looks at one TCR beta chain sequence and its context. This clone was counted once. The antigen it recognizes is unknown. One base away there is no much larger clone; base qualities are not given. Reading the label with the study, this specimen's time point is: week 47, end of study. Each vaccine dose was 300 ug of a 20-mer mutant IDH1 peptide in Montanide, given subcutaneously with topical imiquimod. Eight vaccinations were administered to patients in weeks 1, 3, 5, 7, 11, 15, 19 and 23, corresponding to visits V03 through V10. All donors had newly diagnosed IDH1-mutant astrocytomas of WHO grade 3 or 4 that showed loss of nuclear ATRX. The samples were drawn from NOA16, a multicentre, single-arm, open-label phase I trial in Germany that tested a mutant IDH1 peptide vaccine in humans for the first time. Genomic DNA for TCRB sequencing was isolated from EDTA blood with the DNeasy Blood and Tissue Kit.

This sample was included in a study of a mutant IDH1 vaccine in newly diagnosed glioma (dated by TCRdb to the early 2020s). With regard to the full study: In the chemotherapy-containing groups, vaccination started alongside temozolomide cycles, whereas in patients who had radiotherapy alone it started 4-6 weeks after radiotherapy. Of the 25 to 40 patients who were treated, around 62% were male and approximately 40% were female, and the mean age was around 40 years. Before enrollment, most patients had been given radiochemotherapy with temozolomide as standard therapy, while the rest had received either radiotherapy alone or temozolomide alone. Visit V12 was the week-35 safety follow-up and visit V13 was the week-47 end of study. Peripheral blood was collected at six visits: V03 (baseline), V05, V07, V10, V12 and V13. Longitudinal TCRB deep sequencing was performed for roughly 25 treated patients wherever samples were available for exploratory analyses.

General study outcomes and caveats: Immune responses induced by the vaccine were seen in around 94% of patients across multiple MHC alleles. The authors stated that sample limitations prevented analyses of patient blood samples from being reproduced. Availability determined which PBMC samples were chosen for TCRB deep sequencing. Changes in the top peripheral T cell clonotypes picked up by TCRB sequencing did not appear to be linked to pseudoprogression.

The CDR3 starts with the cysteine, ends with the phenylalanine, and has 13 residues. CDR3 DNA is the only sequence kept; it has 39 bases, read in frame from the first base. At the junction V is shortened by 4 bases and J by 3 bases, with 13 bases in between. Looking up the germline V gene yields CDR1 SQVTM and CDR2 ANQGSEA. Libraries were constructed by the immunoSEQ multiplex PCR assay. Rearranged TCR beta chain sequences were amplified using the hsTCRB Kit according to the manufacturer's protocol. TCRB libraries were sequenced on an Illumina MiSeq. As for the authors' bioinformatics: Demultiplexing, trimming and gene mapping were performed with the kit vendor's proprietary platform. TCRdb took this table from immuneACCESS and kept in-frame rearrangements with V and J called. Such tables lack part of the clones; where checked against another copy, unresolved V genes explain under half of the gap, and the rest is unexplained. The DNA gave D and trimming, while V, J and clone size come from that table. This sample has roughly 13,000 clones in its table, and roughly 72% of those were observed once. About 4.2% of the sample is in the top ten clones.

The chain is made from TRBV29-1 and TRBJ2-7; the best D guess is TRBD2, with 5 bases matching. Here the sequenced sample was PBMCs, taken from a glioma patient whose treatment included an IDH1 peptide vaccine. The sequence was obtained from a woman between 35 and 50 years old with glioma. The nucleotides are TGCAGCGTTGTGTTTCGGGGATTCTACGAGCAGTACTTC. This is translated as CSVVFRGFYEQYF.